A selection of T cell receptor beta chains follows, all from one sample in a study of regulatory T cells in long-lasting Graves disease. One entry per CDR3 protein results from TCRdb running MiXCR on the multiplex PCR reads. This table holds 600,000 to 650,000 distinct CDR3 sequences, 15% to 20% found once. This sample also belongs to another study, concerning T cells in Graves' hyperthyroidism and ophthalmopathy.

The sample in question was peripheral blood mononuclear cells (PBMCs), obtained at new diagnosis, from a patient treated with antithyroid drugs. These receptors were collected from a woman in her 30s with Graves disease. The CDR3 runs from the conserved cysteine through the conserved F or W. Each record gives: V gene, D gene, clone size, J gene, CDR3 protein, CDR3 DNA. D genes are given only for firm matches. Part of the rows lack a size; the others show once, few, many or a class for expanded clones.

TRBV11-2,TRBD1,.,TRBJ2-7,CASRRQGNEQYF,TGTGCCAGCAGGAGACAGGGTAACGAGCAGTACTTC
TRBV6-1,.,many,TRBJ1-2,CASRNQGLNYGYTF,TGTGCCAGCAGGAATCAGGGGCTTAACTATGGCTACACCTTC
TRBV29-1,.,many,TRBJ2-7,CSVERNIDEQYF,TGCAGCGTTGAAAGGAACATAGACGAGCAGTACTTC
TRBV9,.,.,TRBJ1-2,CASSVVGLGEGYTF,TGTGCCAGCAGCGTAGTTGGTCTTGGGGAAGGCTACACCTTC
TRBV7-9,.,many,TRBJ2-5,CATIPSRKETQYF,TGTGCCACCATACCATCTCGAAAAGAGACCCAGTACTTC
TRBV3-1,.,few,TRBJ1-1,CASSLGVSEGAFF,TGTGCCAGCAGCCTCGGGGTCTCAGAAGGTGCTTTCTTT
TRBV28,.,many,TRBJ1-6,CASSLLQGDSPLHF,TGTGCCAGCAGTTTATTGCAGGGCGATTCACCCCTCCACTTT
TRBV12-3/TRBV12-4,.,many,TRBJ1-5,CASSFGGDQPQHF,TGTGCCAGCAGCTTTGGCGGGGATCAGCCCCAGCATTTT
TRBV3-1,.,.,TRBJ2-7,CASSQDPTPQDPQPGYEQYF,TGTGCCAGCAGCCAAGATCCAACCCCCCAGGACCCTCAACCGGGTTACGAGCAGTACTTC
TRBV18,TRBD1,.,TRBJ1-6,CASSSTMTGMNSPLHF,TGTGCCAGCTCATCTACGATGACAGGGATGAATTCACCCCTCCACTTT
TRBV27,.,.,TRBJ2-7,CASSHSWGSYEQYF,TGTGCCAGCTCCCACAGCTGGGGATCCTACGAGCAGTACTTC
TRBV20-1,.,many,TRBJ1-1,CSARDRRQREAFF,TGCAGTGCTAGAGATAGGCGACAAAGAGAAGCTTTCTTT
TRBV18,.,few,TRBJ2-7,CASSAVRSGPEQYF,TGTGCCAGCTCTGCTGTAAGATCGGGGCCCGAGCAGTACTTC
TRBV27,TRBD2,many,TRBJ2-7,CASRGLAGGWYEQYF,TGTGCCAGCAGAGGACTAGCGGGAGGGTGGTACGAGCAGTACTTC
TRBV12-3/TRBV12-4,.,.,TRBJ2-7,CASSLGRRGQWEQYF,TGTGCCAGCAGTTTGGGGCGGAGGGGGCAGTGGGAGCAGTACTTC
TRBV6-1,.,few,TRBJ2-4,CASSPNLLQYF,TGTGCCAGCAGCCCGAATCTTCTTCAGTACTTC
TRBV20-1,.,.,TRBJ1-4,CSASLQGNEKLFF,TGCAGTGCTAGCTTACAGGGAAATGAAAAACTGTTTTTT